Described below is a single T cell receptor (beta chain) sequence and its context. The data were taken from a study of CD8 T cells in Susac syndrome. Blood CD8+ and CD4+ T cells underwent high-throughput TCR beta sequencing. Trimming left V 10 bases short and J 4 bases short, with 13 bases between. The CDR3 has 12 residues. Germline V CDR1 and CDR2: LNHDA, SQIVND (reference sequence). RNA was extracted with the RNeasy kit, and a quantity of roughly 0.5 to 1 ug was reverse transcribed using random hexamers. TCRdb recomputed calls from the immunoSEQ multiplex PCR reads with MiXCR, one row per CDR3 protein. The table lists 300,000 or so distinct CDR3 sequences, 92% of them singletons, with 0.065% in the top ten.

This receptor was obtained from a human donor with multiple sclerosis. Specimen: CD4+ T cells from PBMCs. The chain employs TRBV19 and TRBJ1-2; D gene ambiguous. CDR3 DNA: TGTGCCACCCTCGTCCCCGTCTATGGCTACACCTTC. It encodes CATLVPVYGYTF.